This is a list of T cell receptor beta chains from one sample in a study of blood T cells in healthy people across ages. MiXCR, applied by TCRdb to the 5' RACE reads, yields one record per CDR3 protein. The data contain over a million distinct CDR3 sequences, over 35% of them seen just once; the ten biggest clones take up 15% to 20%. The sequenced material came from blood. The receptors were gathered from a woman aged 60-75 years in good health. Both conserved end residues are part of each CDR3. Fields, in order: V gene, D gene, J gene, CDR3 protein. A D gene is named only where the DNA matches it firmly.

V: TRBV18
D: -
J: TRBJ2-5
CDR3: CASSPLDIAELTGRETQYF

V: TRBV7-9
D: TRBD2
J: TRBJ2-1
CDR3: CASRPRLGTSGGSSYNEQFF

V: TRBV18
D: TRBD1
J: TRBJ2-6
CDR3: CASSERTGQGVSGANVLTF

V: TRBV3-1
D: -
J: TRBJ1-6
CDR3: CASSFGGGNSPLHF

V: TRBV20-1
D: -
J: TRBJ1-1
CDR3: CSARTGLNTEAFF

V: TRBV12-5
D: -
J: TRBJ2-7
CDR3: CATSGVEQYF

V: TRBV20-1
D: TRBD2
J: TRBJ2-7
CDR3: CSAVPVSGGTYEQYF

V: TRBV7-3
D: TRBD2
J: -
CDR3: CASSKTSGPYEQYF

V: TRBV9
D: TRBD1
J: TRBJ2-7
CDR3: CASSVKGAPYEQYF

V: TRBV12-5
D: -
J: TRBJ2-1
CDR3: CASGSQGPHNEQFF

V: TRBV29-1
D: TRBD1
J: TRBJ1-2
CDR3: CSVGGQGNYGYTF

V: TRBV25-1
D: -
J: TRBJ2-5
CDR3: CASSDHGGKYQETQYF

V: TRBV12-3/TRBV12-4
D: TRBD2
J: TRBJ2-5
CDR3: CASSPLATNYNEQYF

V: TRBV28
D: TRBD2
J: TRBJ2-2
CDR3: CASSLLELTSGRGELFF

V: TRBV14
D: -
J: TRBJ2-5
CDR3: CASSQGLRWLSETQYF

V: TRBV27
D: TRBD2
J: TRBJ2-3
CDR3: CASSFQGGTSAFSDTQYF

V: TRBV11-2
D: -
J: TRBJ2-3
CDR3: CASSLVVGTDTQYF

V: TRBV5-1
D: -
J: TRBJ2-7
CDR3: CASSLWEQYF

V: TRBV28
D: -
J: TRBJ1-2
CDR3: CASSLLTAGGYTF

V: TRBV7-9
D: -
J: -
CDR3: CACSESVEETQYF

V: TRBV12-3/TRBV12-4
D: TRBD1
J: TRBJ1-2
CDR3: CASSLWTGARNYYGYTF

V: TRBV5-1
D: -
J: TRBJ2-7
CDR3: CASRAYPRVPYEQYF

V: TRBV20-1
D: -
J: TRBJ2-3
CDR3: CSARGGAGTDTQYF

V: TRBV29-1
D: -
J: TRBJ1-1
CDR3: CSVDSDRTEAFF

V: TRBV5-1
D: TRBD2
J: TRBJ2-7
CDR3: CASSFRAGDNEQYF

V: TRBV11-2
D: TRBD2
J: TRBJ2-1
CDR3: CASSLSAGGEQFF